This is a list of T cell receptor beta chains from one sample in a study of identical twins. Via MiXCR, TCRdb re-called the 5' RACE reads, giving one row per CDR3 protein. The sample holds 650,000 to 750,000 distinct CDR3 sequences, 21% seen once. The data also belong to a second study, concerning T cells expressing NK-cell markers.

Sequenced material: PBMCs. The source is a woman younger than 35 in good health. CDR3s include the opening cysteine and the closing phenylalanine or tryptophan. Some rows have no size entry. The others give once, few or many, or a class for an expanded clone.

12	TRBV12-3/TRBV12-4	few	CASSPTQNEQYF
13	TRBV20-1	-	CSARDRGFYEQYF
14	TRBV12-3/TRBV12-4	few	CAVRGGQTFGELFF
16	TRBV7-9	-	CASSLSKAAGYNEQFF
15	TRBV20-1	few	CSAPLVWRGGETQYF
12	TRBV12-3/TRBV12-4	-	CASRLSRAEAFF
14	TRBV11-2	many	CASSLGQIQETQYF
16	TRBV6-5	few	CASSFRSSGMYNEQFF
13	TRBV9	-	CASSVGQMNGYTF
13	TRBV29-1	few	CSVDTGMTGELFF
14	TRBV3-1	-	CASAQGQRTYEQYF
13	TRBV12-3/TRBV12-4	many	CASSSRDTYEQYF
15	TRBV6-5	few	CASSYSAGGYTEAFF
15	TRBV5-1	many	CASSLVWGRQETQYF
14	TRBV29-1	-	CSGRDRVVDNEQFF
13	TRBV9	few	CASSVRPQNEQFF
15	TRBV5-1	many	CASSLGRAGANVLTF
12	TRBV20-1	-	CSAIGTDYEQYF
13	TRBV6-5	-	CASSYSGGREQYF
12	TRBV2	-	CATQKGPDTQYF
15	TRBV29-1	many	CSVAPIQGFSGELFF
16	TRBV12-3/TRBV12-4	-	CASSTSSGQGTDTQYF
14	TRBV4-3	many	CASSQDDPYNEQFF
15	TRBV20-1	-	CSARGLAANQETQYF
14	TRBV20-1	-	CSATGTGAGDTQYF
15	TRBV20-1	-	CSAGKLAGGPDEQYF
13	TRBV20-1	-	CSAQQGARYGYTF
12	TRBV12-3/TRBV12-4	-	CASRTGVGGYTF
12	TRBV29-1	-	CSVYLETDTQYF
14	TRBV10-3	few	CAISPEYTLREQYF
13	TRBV4-3	few	CASSLAPGHEQFF
15	TRBV7-9	few	CASSLWVLTNEKLFF
13	TRBV7-9	few	CATEGGSSYEQYF
14	TRBV20-1	many	CSAGDNLGGNTIYF
14	TRBV27	many	CASSSNTGGQPQHF
16	TRBV2	-	CATRSTSRSVDTEAFF
19	TRBV20-1	few	CSASEWRTGGQVTYNEQFF
14	TRBV10-3	-	CAIRESAGRYEQYF
14	TRBV5-1	few	CASSDPRYTGELFF
12	TRBV7-9	-	CASSNSGNTIYF
14	TRBV5-1	-	CASSPPPRNNEQFF
14	TRBV9	few	CASSPRQRVYEQYF